This TCR beta chain is drawn from a study of T cells expressing NK-cell markers. Looking at the study overall: Each TCR beta repertoire originated in sorted T cells that were CD3+CD56+NKG2C+, CD3+CD56+NKG2C- or CD3+CD56-NKG2C+. Seven HCMV-seropositive donors and one seronegative donor made up the eight sequenced donors.

Whole-study results and caveats: Once again these clonotypes came out on top in the CD3+CD56-NKG2C+ fraction of several donors.

The germline V gene has CDR1 LGHNA and CDR2 YNFKEQ. CDR3 length: 17 amino acids. With regard to this clonotype: The antigen is unknown.

Template switching by 5'RACE with UMIs generated the TCR beta cDNA. TCRdb derives one entry per CDR3 protein from the 5' RACE reads, leaving out DNA. This table holds some 460,000 distinct CDR3 sequences. The sample taken for sequencing was blood T cells: a sorted CD56 or NKG2C T cell subset, CD4+ or CD8+ T cells, or bulk PBMC T cells (not recorded which). The TCR sequence derives from a woman aged 45-65 years in good health. V usage is TRBV4-2 and J usage is TRBJ2-1; TCRdb's assignment of TRBD2 cannot be checked, as there is no DNA. The chain's CDR3 is CASSQDLRASGDNEQFF.